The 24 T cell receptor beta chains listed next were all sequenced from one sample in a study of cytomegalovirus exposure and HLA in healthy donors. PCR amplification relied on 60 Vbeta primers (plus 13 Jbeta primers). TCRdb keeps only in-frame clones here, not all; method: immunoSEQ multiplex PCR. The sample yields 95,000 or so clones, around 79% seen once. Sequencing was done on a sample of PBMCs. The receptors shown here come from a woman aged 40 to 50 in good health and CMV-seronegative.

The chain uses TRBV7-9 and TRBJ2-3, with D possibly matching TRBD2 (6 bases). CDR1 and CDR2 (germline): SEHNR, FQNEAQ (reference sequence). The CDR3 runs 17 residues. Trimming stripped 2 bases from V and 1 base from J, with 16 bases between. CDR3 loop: CASSLFLGGAGTDTQYF. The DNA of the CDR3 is TGTGCCAGCAGCTTATTCCTAGGAGGGGCAGGCACAGATACGCAGTATTTT.

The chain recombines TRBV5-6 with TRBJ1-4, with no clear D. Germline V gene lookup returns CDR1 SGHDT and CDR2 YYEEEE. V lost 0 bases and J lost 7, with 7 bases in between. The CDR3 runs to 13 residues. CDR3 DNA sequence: TGTGCCAGCAGCTTGGCCGGGAGTGAAAAACTGTTTTTT. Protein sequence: CASSLAGSEKLFF.

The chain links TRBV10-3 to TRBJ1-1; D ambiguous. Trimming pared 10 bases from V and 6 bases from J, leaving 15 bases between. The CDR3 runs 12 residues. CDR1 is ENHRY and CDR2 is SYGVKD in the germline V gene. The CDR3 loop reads CATQEGVAEAFF. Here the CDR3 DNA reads TGTGCCACTCAGGAGGGCGTCGCTGAAGCTTTCTTT.

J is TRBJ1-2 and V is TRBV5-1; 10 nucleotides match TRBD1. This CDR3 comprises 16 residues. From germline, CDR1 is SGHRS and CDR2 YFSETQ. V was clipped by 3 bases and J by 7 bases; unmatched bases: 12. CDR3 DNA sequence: TGCGCCAGCAGCTACCGGGACAGGGGAGAGTTATCTGGCTACACCTTC. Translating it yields CASSYRDRGELSGYTF.

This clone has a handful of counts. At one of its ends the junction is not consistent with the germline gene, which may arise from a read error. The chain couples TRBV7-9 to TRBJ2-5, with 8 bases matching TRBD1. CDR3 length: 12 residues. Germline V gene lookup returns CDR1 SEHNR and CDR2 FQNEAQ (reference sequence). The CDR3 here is CSSSFRGLTQYF. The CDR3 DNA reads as TGTTCCAGCAGCTTCAGGGGGCTGACCCAGTACTTC.

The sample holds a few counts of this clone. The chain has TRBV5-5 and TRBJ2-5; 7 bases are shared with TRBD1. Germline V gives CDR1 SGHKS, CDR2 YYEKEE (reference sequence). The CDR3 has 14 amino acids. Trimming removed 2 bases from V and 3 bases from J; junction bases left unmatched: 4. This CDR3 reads CASSLSGTEETQYF. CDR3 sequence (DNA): TGTGCCAGCAGCTTATCCGGGACAGAAGAGACCCAGTACTTC.

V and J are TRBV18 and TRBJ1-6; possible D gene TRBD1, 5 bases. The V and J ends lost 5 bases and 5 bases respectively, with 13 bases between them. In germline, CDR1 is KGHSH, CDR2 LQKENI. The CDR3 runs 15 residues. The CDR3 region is CASSKGQTDNSPLHF. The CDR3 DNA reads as TGTGCCAGCTCAAAGGGGCAGACCGATAATTCACCCCTCCACTTT. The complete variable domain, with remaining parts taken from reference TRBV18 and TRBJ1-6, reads NAGVMQNPRHLVRRRGQEARLRCSPMKGHSHVYWYRQLPEEGLKFMVYLQKENIIDESGMPKERFSAEFPKEGPSILRIQQVVRGDSAAYFCASSKGQTDNSPLHFGNGTRLTVT.

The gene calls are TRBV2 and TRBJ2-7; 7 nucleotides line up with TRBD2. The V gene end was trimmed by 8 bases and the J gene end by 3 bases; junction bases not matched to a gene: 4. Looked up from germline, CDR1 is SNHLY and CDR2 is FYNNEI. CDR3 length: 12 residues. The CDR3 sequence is CASAGGYYEQYF. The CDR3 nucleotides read TGTGCCAGCGCCGGGGGGTACTACGAGCAGTACTTC.

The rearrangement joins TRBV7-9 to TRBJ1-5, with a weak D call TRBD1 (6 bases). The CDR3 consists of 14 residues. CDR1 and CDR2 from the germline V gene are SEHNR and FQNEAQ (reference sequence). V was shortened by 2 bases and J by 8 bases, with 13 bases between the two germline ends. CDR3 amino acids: CASSLSGAMEPQHF. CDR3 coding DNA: TGTGCCAGCAGCTTATCAGGGGCCATGGAGCCCCAGCATTTT.

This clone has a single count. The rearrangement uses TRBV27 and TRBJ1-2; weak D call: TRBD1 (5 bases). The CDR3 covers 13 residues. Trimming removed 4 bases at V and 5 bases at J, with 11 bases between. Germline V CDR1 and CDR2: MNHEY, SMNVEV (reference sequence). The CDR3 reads CASSSSGRYGYTF. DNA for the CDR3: TGTGCCAGCAGTTCCTCAGGGCGGTATGGCTACACCTTC.

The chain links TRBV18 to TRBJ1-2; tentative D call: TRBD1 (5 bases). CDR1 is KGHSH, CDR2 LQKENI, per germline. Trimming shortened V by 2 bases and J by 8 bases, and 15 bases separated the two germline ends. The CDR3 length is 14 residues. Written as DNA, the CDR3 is TGTGCCAGCTCACCAAACACAGGTGATATGGGCTACACCTTC. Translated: CASSPNTGDMGYTF.

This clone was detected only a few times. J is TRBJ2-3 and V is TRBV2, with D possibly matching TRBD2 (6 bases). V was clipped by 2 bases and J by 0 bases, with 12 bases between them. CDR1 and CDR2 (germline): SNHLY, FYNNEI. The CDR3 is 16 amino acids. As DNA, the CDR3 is TGTGCCAGCAGTGAATTGGGGGGAGGAAGCACAGATACGCAGTATTTT. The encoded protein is CASSELGGGSTDTQYF.

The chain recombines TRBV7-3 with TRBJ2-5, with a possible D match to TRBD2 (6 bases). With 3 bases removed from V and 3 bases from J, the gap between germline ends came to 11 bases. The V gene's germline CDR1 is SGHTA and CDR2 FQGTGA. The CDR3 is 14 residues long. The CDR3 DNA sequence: TGTGCCAGCAGCTTCGTAGGCGGGGAAGAGACCCAGTACTTC. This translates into CASSFVGGEETQYF.

The CDR3 DNA is TGTGCCAGCAATGACAGGGGGAGCACTGAAGCTTTCTTT. This translates into CASNDRGSTEAFF. The rearrangement links TRBV2 to TRBJ1-1; the match to TRBD1 covers 9 bases. In germline, CDR1 is SNHLY, CDR2 FYNNEI. The CDR3 runs 13 residues. V was clipped by 7 bases and J by 4 bases; unmatched bases: 4.

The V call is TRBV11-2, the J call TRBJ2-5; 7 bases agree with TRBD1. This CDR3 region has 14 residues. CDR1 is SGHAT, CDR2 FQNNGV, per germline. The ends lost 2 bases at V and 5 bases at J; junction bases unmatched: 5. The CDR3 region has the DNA TGTGCCAGCAGCTTAATAGGGGGCGGGGAGACCCAGTACTTC. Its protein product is CASSLIGGGETQYF.

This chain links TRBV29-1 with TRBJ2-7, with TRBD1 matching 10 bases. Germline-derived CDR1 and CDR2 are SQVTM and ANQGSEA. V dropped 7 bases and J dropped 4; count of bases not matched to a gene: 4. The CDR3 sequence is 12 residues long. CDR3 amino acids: CSARQGAYEQYF. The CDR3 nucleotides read TGCAGCGCCCGACAGGGGGCGTACGAGCAGTACTTC.

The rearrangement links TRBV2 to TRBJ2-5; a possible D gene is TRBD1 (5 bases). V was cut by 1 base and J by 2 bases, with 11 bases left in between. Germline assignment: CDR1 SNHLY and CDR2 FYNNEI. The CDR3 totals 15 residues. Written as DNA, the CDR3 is TGTGCCAGCAGTGAAGAGGGGATGGGGCAAGAGACCCAGTACTTC. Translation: CASSEEGMGQETQYF.

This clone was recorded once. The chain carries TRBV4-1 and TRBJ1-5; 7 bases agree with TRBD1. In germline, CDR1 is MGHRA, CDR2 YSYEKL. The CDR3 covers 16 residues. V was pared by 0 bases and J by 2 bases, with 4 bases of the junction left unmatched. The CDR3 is CASSQDYGQGNQPQHF. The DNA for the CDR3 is TGCGCCAGCAGCCAAGACTACGGACAGGGCAATCAGCCCCAGCATTTT.

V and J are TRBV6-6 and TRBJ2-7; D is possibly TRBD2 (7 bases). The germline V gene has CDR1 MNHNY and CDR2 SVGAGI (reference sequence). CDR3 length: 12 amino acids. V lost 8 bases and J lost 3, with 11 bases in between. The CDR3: CASGGGGYEQYF. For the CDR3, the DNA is TGTGCCAGCGGGGGCGGGGGCTACGAGCAGTACTTC.

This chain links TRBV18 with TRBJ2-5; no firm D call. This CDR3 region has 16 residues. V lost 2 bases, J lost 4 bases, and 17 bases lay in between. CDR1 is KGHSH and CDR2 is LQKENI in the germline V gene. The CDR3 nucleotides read TGTGCCAGCTCACCATTTGGTTCGGCGGATAGAGAGACCCAGTACTTC. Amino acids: CASSPFGSADRETQYF.

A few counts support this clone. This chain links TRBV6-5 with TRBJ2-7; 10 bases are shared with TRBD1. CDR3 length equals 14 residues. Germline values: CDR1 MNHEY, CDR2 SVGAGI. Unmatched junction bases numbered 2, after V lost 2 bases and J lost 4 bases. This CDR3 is CASSYGTGDYEQYF. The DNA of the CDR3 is TGTGCCAGCAGTTACGGGACAGGGGATTACGAGCAGTACTTC.

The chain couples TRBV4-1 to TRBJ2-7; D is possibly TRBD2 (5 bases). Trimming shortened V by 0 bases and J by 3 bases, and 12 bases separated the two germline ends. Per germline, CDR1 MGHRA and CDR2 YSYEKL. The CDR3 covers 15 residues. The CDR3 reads CASSQEIGRGYEQYF. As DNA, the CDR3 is TGCGCCAGCAGCCAAGAGATTGGACGGGGCTACGAGCAGTACTTC.

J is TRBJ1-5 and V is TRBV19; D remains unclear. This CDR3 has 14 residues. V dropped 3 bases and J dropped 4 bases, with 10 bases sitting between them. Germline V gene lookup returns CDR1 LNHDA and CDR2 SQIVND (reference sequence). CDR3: CASSISGENQPQHF. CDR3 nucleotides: TGTGCCAGTAGTATCTCGGGTGAGAATCAGCCCCAGCATTTT.

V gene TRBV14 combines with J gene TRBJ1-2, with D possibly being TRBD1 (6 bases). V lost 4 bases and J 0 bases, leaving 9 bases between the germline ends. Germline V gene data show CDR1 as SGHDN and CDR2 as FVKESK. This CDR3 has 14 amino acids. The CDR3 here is CASSLRGANYGYTF. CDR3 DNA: TGTGCCAGCAGCCTCAGGGGAGCTAACTATGGCTACACCTTC.